This T cell receptor (beta chain) derives from a study of shared clonotypes between healthy human individuals. Clones were read by immunoSEQ multiplex PCR, and TCRdb kept only the in-frame ones, dropping some. This sample carries about 2.4 million clones, approximately 94% of them seen once, and the ten largest clones take about 0.13%. The sequencing sample was made of naive CD4+ T cells sorted from blood. The sample's subset: CD45RA+ positively selected. The source of this sequence is a man between 18 and 29 years old in good health.

The CDR3 reads CAWSITGGGTDTQYF. The CDR3 coding sequence is TGTGCCTGGAGTATAACAGGGGGTGGAACAGATACGCAGTATTTT. V usage is TRBV30 and J usage is TRBJ2-3; the match to TRBD1 covers 8 bases. The trim removed 2 bases at V and 3 bases at J, leaving 7 bases unmatched. The CDR3 has 15 amino acids. Per germline, CDR1 GTSNPN and CDR2 SVGIG (reference sequence).